Listed below are T cell receptor beta chains from one sample, sequenced in a study of T-cell memory formation after mild COVID-19. MiXCR, applied by TCRdb to the 5' RACE reads, yields one record per CDR3 protein. Of about 310,000 distinct CDR3 sequences in the sample, around a sixth were seen once. The sample comprised PBMCs or a T cell subset sorted from them (not recorded which). These receptors originate from a man aged 18 to 29 who had mild COVID-19 (a few samples of this study predate the infection). Cell type and time point are not known. Both conserved end residues are part of each CDR3. A D gene is named only where the DNA matches it firmly. Only part of the rows carry a size: once, few, many, or a class if the clone is expanded.

V gene	J gene	clone size	D gene	CDR3 DNA	CDR3 protein
TRBV5-1	TRBJ2-3	NA	NA	TGCGCCAGCAGGAAGGCGGGCCTTGGGGATACGCAGTATTTT	CASRKAGLGDTQYF
TRBV11-1	TRBJ2-3	NA	NA	TGTGCCAGCAGCTCGGGACCCAGGGGTACAGATACGCAGTATTTT	CASSSGPRGTDTQYF
TRBV7-2	TRBJ2-5	few	NA	TGTGCCAGCGGAAGGGGTTGGGAGACCCAGTACTTC	CASGRGWETQYF
TRBV6-6	TRBJ2-2	few	NA	TGTGCCAGCACCCCCCCCCCAGGGGAGCTGTTTTTT	CASTPPPGELFF
TRBV18	TRBJ1-5	NA	NA	TGTGCCAGCTCACCCGGGGGGGGGAGTCAGCCCCAGCATTTT	CASSPGGGSQPQHF
TRBV5-1	TRBJ1-1	few	NA	TGCGCCAGCAGCGGGACCAGGGGTCTCGACACTGAAGCTTTCTTT	CASSGTRGLDTEAFF
TRBV19	TRBJ2-3	NA	TRBD2	TGTGCCAGTAGTCTGGGGACTAGCGGGTCTCTGGATACGCAGTATTTT	CASSLGTSGSLDTQYF
TRBV18	TRBJ2-2	once	NA	TGTGCCAGCTCGTCCGGACAACCGAACACCGGGGAGCTGTTTTTT	CASSSGQPNTGELFF
TRBV4-1	TRBJ1-3	NA	NA	TGCGCCAGCAGCCAACGTGTGGCAACTGGAAACACCATATATTTT	CASSQRVATGNTIYF
TRBV4-3	TRBJ1-4	NA	NA	TGCGCCAGCAGCCAAGTGACGCAACCCCGGATTAATGAAAAACTGTTTTTT	CASSQVTQPRINEKLFF
TRBV10-3	TRBJ2-5	NA	NA	TGTGCCATCAGTGAAGGTACGCGAGAGACCCAGTACTTC	CAISEGTRETQYF
TRBV6-2/TRBV6-3	TRBJ2-5	NA	NA	TGTGCCAGCAGTCAGACGGTTCACCAAGAGACCCAGTACTTC	CASSQTVHQETQYF
TRBV4-2	TRBJ2-3	NA	NA	TGTGCCAGCAGCCCCCGGACTTACCAAGATACGCAGTATTTT	CASSPRTYQDTQYF
TRBV4-1	TRBJ2-3	many	TRBD2	TGCGCCAGCAGCCAACGGCGGGGGGGCCGAGATACGCAGTATTTT	CASSQRRGGRDTQYF
TRBV5-1	TRBJ1-1	few	NA	TGCGCCAGCAGCTCGGATTACACTGAAGCTTTCTTT	CASSSDYTEAFF
TRBV23-1	TRBJ2-5	NA	NA	TGCGCCAGTATTCAATCGGGCGGGGGCAGGGGCCTTCAAGAGACCCAGTACTTC	CASIQSGGGRGLQETQYF
TRBV6-5	TRBJ2-1	NA	NA	TGTGCCAGCAGTCGCGACTCGCTTTCCTACTCGCAGTTCTTC	CASSRDSLSYSQFF
TRBV7-9	TRBJ2-1	few	TRBD2	TGTGCCAGCAGCTCACCTGCATTCCTAGCGGGGGGTTACAATGAGCAGTTCTTC	CASSSPAFLAGGYNEQFF
TRBV12-3/TRBV12-4	TRBJ2-6	few	NA	TGTGCCAGCAGTTTAGATACGAGCGCTGGGGCCAACGTCCTGACTTTC	CASSLDTSAGANVLTF
TRBV4-3	TRBJ1-2	few	NA	TGCGCCAGCAGCCCGGAACGGGGCCGCCCAGCCTACACCTTC	CASSPERGRPAYTF
TRBV11-2	TRBJ2-3	NA	NA	TGTGCCAGCAGCCCTAGATTTGGGGTTAGGTCAGATACGCAGTATTTT	CASSPRFGVRSDTQYF
TRBV5-1	TRBJ1-1	many	NA	TGCGCCAGCAGCTTGGGAGGTTCGAACACTGAAGCTTTCTTT	CASSLGGSNTEAFF
TRBV20-1	TRBJ2-6	few	NA	TGCAGTGCCCTCGCTACCTCTGGGGCCAACGTCCTGACTTTC	CSALATSGANVLTF
TRBV7-9	TRBJ2-5	NA	TRBD2	TGTGCCAGCAGCCCGCGGGGGGCTGAAGAGACCCAGTACTTC	CASSPRGAEETQYF
TRBV24-1	TRBJ2-5	NA	TRBD2	TGTGCCACCAGTGATTCAAGGGAGGGAGAGACCCAGTACTTC	CATSDSREGETQYF
TRBV7-9	TRBJ1-5	NA	NA	TGTGCCAGCAGCTTAGAGAGGGGGTCATCCCTCAATCAGCCCCAGCATTTT	CASSLERGSSLNQPQHF
TRBV5-1	TRBJ1-1	few	NA	TGCGCCAGCAGCTTGTCCCGGGGCGAAAGCACTGAAGCTTTCTTT	CASSLSRGESTEAFF
TRBV29-1	TRBJ1-2	few	NA	TGCAGCGTTGTGAGGTCTTCCGGTGGCTACACCTTC	CSVVRSSGGYTF
TRBV5-8	TRBJ1-1	NA	NA	TGTGCCAGCAGCCAGACGAAGGCGCACACTGAAGCTTTCTTT	CASSQTKAHTEAFF
TRBV3-1	TRBJ2-5	many	NA	TGTGCCAGCTACGAGGTTGGGGAAGAGACCCAGTACTTC	CASYEVGEETQYF
TRBV20-1	TRBJ2-1	NA	TRBD2	TGCAGTGCGGGACTAGCGGGCGGACGGGAGCAGTTCTTC	CSAGLAGGREQFF